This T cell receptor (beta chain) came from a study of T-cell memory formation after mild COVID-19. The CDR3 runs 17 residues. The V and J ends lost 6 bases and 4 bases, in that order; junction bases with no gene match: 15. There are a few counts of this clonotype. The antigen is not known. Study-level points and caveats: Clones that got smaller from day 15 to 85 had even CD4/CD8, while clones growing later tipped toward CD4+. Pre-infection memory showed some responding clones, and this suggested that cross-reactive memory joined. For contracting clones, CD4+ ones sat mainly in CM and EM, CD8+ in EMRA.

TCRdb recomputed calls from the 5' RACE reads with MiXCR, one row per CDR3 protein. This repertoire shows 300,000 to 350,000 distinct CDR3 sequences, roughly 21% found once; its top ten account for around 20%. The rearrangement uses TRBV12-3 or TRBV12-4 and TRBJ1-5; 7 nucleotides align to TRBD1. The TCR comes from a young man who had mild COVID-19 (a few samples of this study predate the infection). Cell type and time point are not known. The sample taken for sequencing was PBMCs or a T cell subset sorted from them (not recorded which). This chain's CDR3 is CASRPNAGTVGNQPQHF. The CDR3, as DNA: TGTGCCAGCAGGCCTAACGCCGGGACAGTGGGGAATCAGCCCCAGCATTTT.